The rows below give T cell receptor beta chains drawn from one sample of a study of blood T cell repertoires in COVID-19. The method was immunoSEQ multiplex PCR; TCRdb's version includes in-frame clones alone and lacks a portion of them. In the table there are about 480,000 clones, less than 90% of which are singletons. The specimen was peripheral blood. These receptors all stem from a woman aged 45-65 years with COVID-19, enrolled during active disease. CDR3s include the opening cysteine and the closing phenylalanine or tryptophan. A D gene is named only where the DNA matches it firmly. Part of the rows lack a size; the others show once, few, many or a class for expanded clones.

d_gene	v_gene	abundance	j_gene	CDR3nt	CDR3aa
-	TRBV6-1	-	TRBJ1-2	TGTGCCAGCAGTGAAGGGGGGGGTCCCCTATACGGCTACACCTTC	CASSEGGGPLYGYTF
-	TRBV27	-	TRBJ1-3	TGTGCCAGCAGAAAGGGGCCTGGAAACACCATATATTTT	CASRKGPGNTIYF
-	TRBV24-1	-	TRBJ2-2	TGTGCCACCAGTGAGACTTACACCGGGGAGCTGTTTTTT	CATSETYTGELFF
-	TRBV19	-	TRBJ2-3	TGTGCCAGTAGTACCGTCGAGGGGCGGGGGTATTTT	CASSTVEGRGYF
TRBD2	TRBV2	-	TRBJ2-3	TGTGCCAGCAGAGGGAGGCGGGGGGATAGGGATACGCAGTATTTT	CASRGRRGDRDTQYF
-	TRBV18	-	TRBJ1-2	TGTGCCAGCTCACCCCGGGGACTTAACTATGGCTACACCTTC	CASSPRGLNYGYTF
-	TRBV30	-	TRBJ1-1	TGTGCCTGGAGTGTACGCAGGTCCTCTTCAGGAGCTTTCTTT	CAWSVRRSSSGAFF
-	TRBV6-5	-	TRBJ1-1	TGTGCCAGCAGTAGGGGCCCGGGAGGCTTACTGGCTTTCTTT	CASSRGPGGLLAFF
-	TRBV24-1	-	TRBJ1-4	TGTGCCACCAGTGATGGCTACAGGGAGGGAAATGAAAAACTGTTTTTT	CATSDGYREGNEKLFF
-	TRBV12-3/TRBV12-4	-	TRBJ1-1	TGTGCCAGCAGGGACTGGGGAGCTTTCTTT	CASRDWGAFF
TRBD1	TRBV13	-	TRBJ1-2	TGTGCCAGCAGCGCGACTACAGGGGTGAATGGCTACACCTTC	CASSATTGVNGYTF
TRBD1	TRBV7-9	few	TRBJ1-2	TGTGCCAGCAGCCCGCAGACAGGGGGCGCGAACTATGGCTACACCTTC	CASSPQTGGANYGYTF
-	TRBV30	-	TRBJ1-2	TGTGCCTGGAGTGTCGGACAGCGAGGAGGCTACACCTTC	CAWSVGQRGGYTF
-	TRBV2	-	TRBJ1-2	TGTGCCAGCAGTGAGGCGAGAGGAGGCTACACCTTC	CASSEARGGYTF
-	TRBV4-1	-	TRBJ2-1	TGCGCCAGCAGCCAAGTTACCGGTTTCGAGCAGTTCTTC	CASSQVTGFEQFF